The subject of this entry is one T cell receptor beta chain. In its sample, this clonotype comes out as medium-sized (0.01 to 0.1%). There is no known antigen for this receptor. No base quality values were provided; no much bigger clone lies one nucleotide off. The entry originates in a study of T cell repertoires in aging, cancer and after chemotherapy (dated by TCRdb to 2018 to 2020). As for the study more broadly: The donors fell into six age groups ranging from 30 or younger to 70 or older, and each group had at least three individuals. Control TCR repertoires from healthy donors were recorded across several months to years, and re-sampling revealed clear clonal overlap. Roughly 10 million TCR reads were contained in the full dataset. Peripheral blood TCR beta repertoires from healthy donors and cancer patients were profiled to examine immunoaging and T cell reconstitution after chemotherapy. Alongside some 98 healthy donors serving as a reference group, the cohort included over 200 cancer patients, of whom roughly 92 had hematological cancers and more than 110 had solid cancers.

Paper-wide results and their limitations: In healthy donors, the drop in TCR diversity with age came mainly from a loss of richness, whereas in cancer patients a loss of evenness also played a part. Significantly lower blood TCR diversity and higher clonality were observed in untreated patients with hematological or solid cancers than in age-matched healthy donors. It was noted by the authors that conclusions about immunological memory after chemotherapy cannot be drawn from the repertoire data. An increase in median generation probability over the chemotherapy interval was observed in both cancer cohorts, suggesting that the repertoire was reconstituted through rebound thymic output.

The germline V gene (reference sequence) sets CDR1 to DFQATT and CDR2 to SNEGSKA. Trimming at the junction amounts to 3 bases on V and 0 bases on J, and the germline ends lie 14 bases apart. There are 15 amino acids in the CDR3, from cysteine to phenylalanine inclusive. This entry keeps only the CDR3 DNA: 45 bases, framed from base 1. TCR beta rearrangements were amplified from genomic DNA isolated from peripheral blood, not from sorted cells or RNA. Rearranged TRB sequences spanning V, D and J segments were amplified by multiplex touch-down PCR using a mixed TRB-A/B primer pool. Illumina adapters and sample indices were attached to the amplicons through two consecutive PCR reactions run with Phusion HS II polymerase. Amplicons were gel-purified using the NucleoSpin Gel and PCR Clean-up kit and were subsequently checked with Qubit and an Agilent 2100 Bioanalyzer. Sequencing of the libraries was done on an Illumina MiSeq with paired-end, single-indexed 600-cycle runs. The authors' pipeline ran thus. Processing of the TRB sequences was carried out with MiXCR versions 2.12 and 3.0.5. Each unique CDR3 nucleotide sequence was treated as one clone, and only productive sequences with two or more reads were kept. The repertoire metrics were Shannon diversity, evenness, clonality (calculated as one minus evenness), and diversity profiles parameterized by alpha from 0 to 5. The IGoR algorithm was used to calculate generation probabilities of clones in the paired pre- and post-chemotherapy samples. In TCRdb, the public reads were trimmed at Q25 with fastp and aligned with MiXCR, with productive beta chains retained. Identical CDR3 protein sequences are pooled into one entry, listed with their most common genes and DNA. The V and J calls come from TCRdb's annotation, not from the publication. Present in this sample are over 8,500 distinct CDR3 sequences, approximately 25% of which were seen just once. The ten top clones hold 2.6% of the sample.

The sequencing input was blood. Here the chain combines TRBV20-1 and TRBJ1-2; a tentative D call is TRBD1 (6 bases match). The source of this sequence is a human donor in good health. The CDR3 here reads CSARRSRGTNYGYTF. The DNA reads TGCAGTGCTAGGAGATCCAGGGGCACTAACTATGGCTACACCTTC.